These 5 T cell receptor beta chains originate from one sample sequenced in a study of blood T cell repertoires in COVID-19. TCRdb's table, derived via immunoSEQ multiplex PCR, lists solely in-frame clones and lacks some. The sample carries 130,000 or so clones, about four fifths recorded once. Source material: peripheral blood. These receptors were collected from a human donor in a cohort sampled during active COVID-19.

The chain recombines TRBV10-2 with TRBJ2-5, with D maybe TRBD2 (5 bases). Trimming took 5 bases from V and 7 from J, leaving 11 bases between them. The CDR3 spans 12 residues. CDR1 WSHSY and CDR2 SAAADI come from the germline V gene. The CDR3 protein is CASSPQRGTQYF. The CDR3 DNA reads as TGCGCCAGCAGTCCCCAACGGGGGACCCAGTACTTC.

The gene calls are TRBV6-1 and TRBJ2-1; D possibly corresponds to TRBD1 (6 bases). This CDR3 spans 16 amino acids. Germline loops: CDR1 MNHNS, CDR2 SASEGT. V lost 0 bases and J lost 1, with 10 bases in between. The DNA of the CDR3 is TGTGCCAGCAGTGAAGCTCTCAGGGGTTCCTACAATGAGCAGTTCTTC. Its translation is CASSEALRGSYNEQFF.

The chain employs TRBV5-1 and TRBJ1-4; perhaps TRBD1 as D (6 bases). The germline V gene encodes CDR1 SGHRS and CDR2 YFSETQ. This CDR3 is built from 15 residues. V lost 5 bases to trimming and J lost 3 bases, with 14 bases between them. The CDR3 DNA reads TGCGCCAGCAGTAAACAGGGTTCGGCTAATGAAAAACTGTTTTTT. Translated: CASSKQGSANEKLFF. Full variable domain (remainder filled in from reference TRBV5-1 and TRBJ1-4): KAGVTQTPRYLIKTRGQQVTLSCSPISGHRSVSWYQQTPGQGLQFLFEYFSETQRNKGNFPGRFSGRQFSNSRSEMNVSTLELGDSALYLCASSKQGSANEKLFFGSGTQLSVL.

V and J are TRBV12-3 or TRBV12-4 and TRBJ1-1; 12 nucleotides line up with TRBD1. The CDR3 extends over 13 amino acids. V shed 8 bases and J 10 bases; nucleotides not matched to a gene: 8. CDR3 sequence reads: CASDRDRGLRAFF. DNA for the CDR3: TGTGCCAGCGACCGGGACAGGGGGCTGCGAGCTTTCTTT.

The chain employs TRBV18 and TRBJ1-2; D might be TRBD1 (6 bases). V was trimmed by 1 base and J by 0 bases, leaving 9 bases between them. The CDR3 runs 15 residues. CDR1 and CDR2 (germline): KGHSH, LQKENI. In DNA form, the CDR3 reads TGTGCCAGCTCACCACGGACAGCCGCTAACTATGGCTACACCTTC. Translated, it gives CASSPRTAANYGYTF.